The entry below gives a single T cell receptor beta chain sequence along with its context. This entry comes from a study of T cells in Graves' hyperthyroidism and ophthalmopathy. V was shortened by 3 bases and J by 7 bases, with 10 bases between the two germline ends. From germline, CDR1 is SNHLY and CDR2 FYNNEI. This CDR3 is built from 12 residues. TCR beta CDR3 regions were amplified from RNA. A set of HTBI primers served as the primers for a first-round RT-PCR of the TCR CDR3. Via MiXCR, TCRdb re-called the multiplex PCR reads, giving one row per CDR3 protein. The sample contains around 300,000 distinct CDR3 sequences, around 25% of which appear only once.

Sample: blood. The chain uses TRBV2 and TRBJ2-7; D is possibly TRBD1 (5 bases). This sequence was found in a man aged 40-50 years with Graves' hyperthyroidism that later progressed to Graves' ophthalmopathy. CDR3 amino acids: CASSELGREQYF. The CDR3 DNA sequence: TGTGCCAGCAGTGAGTTGGGGCGGGAGCAGTACTTC.